A single sample gave rise to the 22 T cell receptor beta chains below, sequenced in a study of radiotherapy plus CTLA-4 blockade in lung cancer. Here immunoSEQ multiplex PCR was the method, and the copy in TCRdb shows in-frame clones only, minus some. The table lists 80,000 to 95,000 clones, under 85% of them singletons. This sample comprised peripheral blood, obtained from a patient treated with radiotherapy plus ipilimumab. The receptors originated from a human donor with non-small cell lung cancer who had stable disease on radiotherapy plus ipilimumab.

The V and J genes are TRBV19 and TRBJ2-3, with 9 bases lining up with TRBD2. This CDR3 spans 13 amino acids. Germline values: CDR1 LNHDA, CDR2 SQIVND (reference sequence). V shed 6 bases and J 4 bases; nucleotides not matched to a gene: 2. The CDR3: CASRVAGADTQYF. CDR3 nucleotide sequence: TGTGCCAGTAGGGTAGCGGGGGCAGATACGCAGTATTTT.

The gene calls are TRBV28 and TRBJ1-1; D remains unclear. Germline assignment: CDR1 MDHEN and CDR2 SYDVKM. Trimming took 5 bases from V and 4 from J, leaving 11 bases between them. The CDR3 covers 13 residues. In DNA, the CDR3 is TGTGCCAGCAGTCAAGTGCCGGGCACTGAAGCTTTCTTT. Residues: CASSQVPGTEAFF.

Notes on this clone: Other DNA sequences in the sample encode the same CDR3. The J gene is TRBJ2-1, the V gene TRBV18; 7 nucleotides match TRBD2. CDR3 size: 15 residues. The germline CDR1 and CDR2 sequences are KGHSH and LQKENI. Germline trimming cut 3 bases from V and 3 bases from J; bases unmatched to any gene: 5. The CDR3 loop is CASSPSSGGYNEQFF. The CDR3 coding sequence is TGTGCCAGCTCACCTAGTTCGGGGGGCTACAATGAGCAGTTCTTC.

V gene TRBV2 combines with J gene TRBJ1-1; 8 nucleotides match TRBD1. The germline V gene has CDR1 SNHLY and CDR2 FYNNEI. This CDR3 has 14 residues. Trimming at V came to 6 bases and at J to 1 base, leaving 4 bases not matched to a gene. This CDR3 reads CASRRGQGNTEAFF. CDR3 DNA sequence: TGTGCCAGCAGGCGTGGACAGGGGAACACTGAAGCTTTCTTT.

This clone was observed a single time. The V and J genes are TRBV6-6 and TRBJ2-1, with TRBD1 identical over 7 bases. The junction had 1 base not matched to a gene; V was cut back by 2 bases and J by 0 bases. The CDR3 loop spans 15 amino acids. The germline gives CDR1 MNHNY, CDR2 SVGAGI (reference sequence). In DNA, the CDR3 is TGTGCCAGCAGTTACGACAGGGTCTCCTACAATGAGCAGTTCTTC. Encoded protein: CASSYDRVSYNEQFF.

The V call is TRBV5-1, the J call TRBJ2-1; TRBD2 matches 10 bases. Unmatched junction bases numbered 4, after V lost 0 bases and J lost 7 bases. Germline CDR1 is SGHRS and CDR2 is YFSETQ. This CDR3 spans 15 amino acids. The CDR3 spells CASSLALAGNNEQFF. As DNA, the CDR3 is TGCGCCAGCAGCTTGGCACTAGCGGGAAATAATGAGCAGTTCTTC.

The chain links TRBV30 to TRBJ2-5; D is perhaps TRBD1 (8 bases). V gave up 4 bases and J gave up 5 bases, with 14 bases separating them. Germline V gives CDR1 GTSNPN, CDR2 SVGIG (reference sequence). The CDR3 is 13 amino acids. The chain's CDR3 is CAWTQGGTETQYF. Written as DNA, the CDR3 is TGTGCCTGGACACAGGGGGGGACGGAGACCCAGTACTTC.

J is TRBJ2-5 and V is TRBV7-3, with D perhaps matching TRBD1 (5 bases). The CDR3 sequence is 13 residues long. Germline CDR1 is SGHTA and CDR2 is FQGTGA. V lost 4 bases, J lost 7 bases, and 13 bases lay in between. The CDR3 DNA sequence: TGTGCCAGCAGCTCGCAGGGTGGGGCGACCCAGTACTTC. Its translation is CASSSQGGATQYF.

The chain has TRBV30 and TRBJ1-1; the D is unclear. CDR3 size: 14 residues. Germline V gene data show CDR1 as GTSNPN and CDR2 as SVGIG (reference sequence). V gave up 3 bases and J gave up 3 bases, with 14 bases separating them. The CDR3 sequence is CAWRTSKSYTEAFF. The CDR3 DNA reads as TGTGCCTGGAGGACCTCCAAAAGCTACACTGAAGCTTTCTTT.

The chain has TRBV6-5 and TRBJ1-2; 7 nucleotides align to TRBD1. The CDR3 loop spans 13 amino acids. Germline V gives CDR1 MNHEY, CDR2 SVGAGI. Trimming removed 4 bases from V and 7 bases from J; junction bases left unmatched: 6. Here the CDR3 reads CASSLDRVGGYTF. For the CDR3, the DNA is TGTGCCAGCAGTTTAGACAGGGTGGGTGGCTACACCTTC.

The chain employs TRBV7-8 and TRBJ1-1, with D unresolved. CDR3 length equals 14 residues. Trimming left V 5 bases short and J 1 base short, with 11 bases between. Germline values: CDR1 SGHVS, CDR2 FQNEAQ. CDR3 nucleotide sequence: TGTGCCAGCAGCCCAAGGACGGGGAACACTGAAGCTTTCTTT. It codes for CASSPRTGNTEAFF. The entire variable domain, with the rest obtained from reference TRBV7-8 and TRBJ1-1, is as follows: GAGVSQSPRYKVAKRGQDVALRCDPISGHVSLFWYQQALGQGPEFLTYFQNEAQLDKSGLPSDRFFAERPEGSVSTLKIQRTQQEDSAVYLCASSPRTGNTEAFFGQGTRLTVV.

The V and J genes are TRBV7-7 and TRBJ1-4; D is possibly TRBD1 (6 bases). Trimming removed 5 bases at V and 7 bases at J, with 14 bases between. The CDR3 is made up of 14 amino acids. CDR1 and CDR2 from the germline V gene are SSHAT and FNYEAQ (reference sequence). This CDR3 reads CASSPRAGAEKLFF. CDR3 sequence (DNA): TGTGCCAGCAGCCCCAGGGCAGGGGCTGAAAAACTGTTTTTT.

J is TRBJ2-3 and V is TRBV19, with 9 positions matching TRBD2. Germline loops: CDR1 LNHDA, CDR2 SQIVND (reference sequence). The V gene end was trimmed by 2 bases and the J gene end by 0 bases; junction bases not matched to a gene: 6. The CDR3 is 17 residues long. The CDR3 DNA reads TGTGCCAGTAGTATACGACTAGCGGAGACTAGCACAGATACGCAGTATTTT. Its translation: CASSIRLAETSTDTQYF.

This chain joins TRBV5-1 and TRBJ1-6; D remains unclear. V gave up 4 bases and J gave up 7 bases, with 12 bases separating them. CDR3 length: 14 residues. Germline CDR1 and CDR2: SGHRS and YFSETQ. The CDR3 DNA follows: TGCGCCAGCAGCGGAAATGAGGGAAATTCACCCCTCCACTTT. Amino acids: CASSGNEGNSPLHF.

V and J are TRBV2 and TRBJ2-7, with D hard to call. The CDR3 sequence is 14 residues long. Per the germline V gene, CDR1 is SNHLY and CDR2 is FYNNEI. Trimming left V 5 bases short and J 0 bases short, with 11 bases between. For the CDR3, the DNA is TGTGCCAGCAGTTTAACGGGCGGCTCCTACGAGCAGTACTTC. It yields the protein CASSLTGGSYEQYF.

V is TRBV6-6 and J is TRBJ2-7; D not certain. Trimming removed 2 bases from V and 5 bases from J, with 10 bases in between. Germline CDR1 is MNHNY and CDR2 is SVGAGI (reference sequence). This CDR3 is built from 13 residues. Here the CDR3 reads CASSYPSADEQYF. The CDR3 DNA sequence: TGTGCCAGCAGTTACCCCTCTGCGGACGAGCAGTACTTC.

V is TRBV5-5 and J is TRBJ2-7; D is possibly TRBD1 (6 bases). Germline V gene lookup returns CDR1 SGHKS and CDR2 YYEKEE (reference sequence). The CDR3 sequence is 14 residues long. V was shortened by 3 bases and J by 2 bases, with 12 bases between the two germline ends. CDR3 residues: CASSSGVGPYEQYF. CDR3 bases: TGTGCCAGCAGCTCAGGGGTGGGCCCCTACGAGCAGTACTTC.

This clone was seen more than once but under ten times. V gene TRBV6-6 combines with J gene TRBJ1-1; no reliable D call. V was clipped by 6 bases and J by 1 base, with 9 bases between them. This CDR3 contains 13 residues. CDR1 and CDR2 from the germline V gene are MNHNY and SVGAGI (reference sequence). CDR3 sequence reads: CASSSYGNTEAFF. The CDR3, as DNA: TGTGCCAGCAGCTCGTACGGGAACACTGAAGCTTTCTTT.

J is TRBJ1-1 and V is TRBV10-2; 10 bases are shared with TRBD1. V gave up 7 bases and J gave up 3 bases; unmatched junction bases: 14. CDR3 length: 17 residues. The germline gives CDR1 WSHSY, CDR2 SAAADI. CDR3 coding DNA: TGCGCCAGCAAGACCGGGACAGGGGCCCCAGGGGACACTGAAGCTTTCTTT. Its translation is CASKTGTGAPGDTEAFF.

The chain has TRBV28 and TRBJ1-4, with a tentative D call TRBD1 (5 bases). With 5 bases removed from V and 5 bases from J, the gap between germline ends came to 15 bases. From germline, CDR1 is MDHEN and CDR2 SYDVKM. The CDR3 sequence is 15 residues long. The chain's CDR3 is CASSNTGRMNEKLFF. CDR3 DNA sequence: TGTGCCAGCAGTAACACGGGACGGATGAATGAAAAACTGTTTTTT. Using reference TRBV28 and TRBJ1-4 for the parts outside the CDR3, the full variable domain is DVKVTQSSRYLVKRTGEKVFLECVQDMDHENMFWYRQDPGLGLRLIYFSYDVKMKEKGDIPEGYSVSREKKERFSLILESASTNQTSMYLCASSNTGRMNEKLFFGSGTQLSVL.

The chain has TRBV30 and TRBJ1-3; TRBD2 matches at 11 bases. The tail of the sequence fits TRBJ2-2 better, so the J call may be wrong. The CDR3 runs to 16 residues. CDR1 is GTSNPN and CDR2 is SVGIG in the germline V gene (reference sequence). The CDR3 protein is CAWSTRLAGRVGELFF. DNA for the CDR3: TGTGCCTGGAGTACCAGACTAGCGGGACGGGTCGGGGAGCTGTTTTTT.

This clone turned up a few times. The chain's CDR3 is CASSYSGGLSQPQHF. The CDR3 DNA reads as TGTGCCAGCAGTTACTCCGGTGGGCTTAGCCAGCCCCAGCATTTT. The chain combines TRBV6-5 with TRBJ1-5; no reliable D call. The germline V and J ends were trimmed by 0 bases and 7 bases, with 13 bases remaining between them. The CDR3 totals 15 residues. CDR1 is MNHEY, CDR2 SVGAGI, per germline.